This T cell receptor (beta chain) was recovered during a study of cytomegalovirus exposure and HLA in healthy donors. General study points: Cytomegalovirus status, reportedly, was diagnosed with high specificity and sensitivity by the classifier. For presence/absence analyses, sequencing depth was assumed to be roughly uniform across donors. Specific recognition of CMV antigens was confirmed in vitro for a few chains (all CMV-associated). Reportedly, TCR beta sequences accurately predicted HLA-A and HLA-B alleles in most subjects.

V dropped 4 bases and J dropped 2 bases, with 18 bases sitting between them. CDR1 SGHKS and CDR2 YYEKEE come from the germline V gene (reference sequence). The CDR3 contains 16 residues. As for this clone: Its antigen remains unknown.

60 Vbeta and 13 Jbeta primers were used in PCR. The repertoire was sequenced with immunoSEQ multiplex PCR; TCRdb's copy has only in-frame clones and lacks some. Here the sample spans under 150,000 clones, almost 85% being singletons. The receptor comes from a man aged 30-40 years in good health and CMV-seropositive. This chain uses TRBV5-5 with TRBJ1-2; maybe TRBD1 (5 bases). The sample was PBMCs. CDR3 bases: TGTGCCAGCAGCGAAACCAGGGAAAGGAAGAACTATGGCTACACCTTC. Translation gives CASSETRERKNYGYTF.